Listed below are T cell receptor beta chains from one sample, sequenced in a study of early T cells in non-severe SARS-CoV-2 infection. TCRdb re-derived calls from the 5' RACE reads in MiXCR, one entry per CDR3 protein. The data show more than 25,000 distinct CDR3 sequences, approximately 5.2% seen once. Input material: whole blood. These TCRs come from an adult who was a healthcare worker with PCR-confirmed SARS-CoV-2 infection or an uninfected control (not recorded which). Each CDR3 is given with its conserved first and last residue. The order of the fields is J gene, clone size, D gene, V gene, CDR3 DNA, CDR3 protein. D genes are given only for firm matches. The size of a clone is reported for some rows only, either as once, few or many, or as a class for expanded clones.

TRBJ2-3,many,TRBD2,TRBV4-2,TGTGCCAGCAGCCCCACGGAGGCTAGCGGGGGCCTGTGGGCAGATACGCAGTATTTT,CASSPTEASGGLWADTQYF
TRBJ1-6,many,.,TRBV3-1,TGTGCCAGCAGCCAAGAGGGCAGACCCCTCCACTTT,CASSQEGRPLHF
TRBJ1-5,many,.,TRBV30,TGTGCCTGGAGTCCGACGCTGGAGCAGCCCCAGCATTTT,CAWSPTLEQPQHF
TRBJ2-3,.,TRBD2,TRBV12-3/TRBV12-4,TGTGCCAGCAGTTTACGACTAGCGGGGAGTACAGATACGCAGTATTTT,CASSLRLAGSTDTQYF
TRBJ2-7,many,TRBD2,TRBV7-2,TGTGCCAGCATTCCGGACCGGCGGGGGGGCCGGAACGCGCAGTACTTC,CASIPDRRGGRNAQYF
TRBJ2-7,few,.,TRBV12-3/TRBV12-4,TGTGCCAGCAGCTCGGGACGGACGGGCGAGCAGTACTTC,CASSSGRTGEQYF
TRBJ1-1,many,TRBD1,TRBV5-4,TGTGCCAGCAGCAGAGGACAGGGGAACACTGAAGCTTTCTTT,CASSRGQGNTEAFF
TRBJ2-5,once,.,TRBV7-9,TGTGCCAGCAGCGGAGAACTGGCCCAGTACTTC,CASSGELAQYF
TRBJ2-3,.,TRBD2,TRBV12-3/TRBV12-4,TGTGCCAGCAGTCTGTCTAGCGGGGGGAGGAGTGATACGCAGTATTTT,CASSLSSGGRSDTQYF
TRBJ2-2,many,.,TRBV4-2,TGTGCCAGCAGCCAGACAGAGAGAACCGGGGAGCTGTTTTTT,CASSQTERTGELFF
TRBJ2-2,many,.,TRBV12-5,TGTGCTAGTGGTTTGGAGGCTGGGGTAACCGGGGAGCTGTTTTTT,CASGLEAGVTGELFF
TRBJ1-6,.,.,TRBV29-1,TGCAGCGTTGGGTCCAACGGGGGAAATTCACCCCTCCACTTT,CSVGSNGGNSPLHF
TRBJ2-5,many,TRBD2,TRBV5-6,TGTGCCAGCAGCATGGGACTAGCGCGCCCGTACCAAGAGACCCAGTACTTC,CASSMGLARPYQETQYF
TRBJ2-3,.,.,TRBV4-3,TGCGCCAGCAGCCAAGGGGGGTATAGCACAGATACGCAGTATTTT,CASSQGGYSTDTQYF
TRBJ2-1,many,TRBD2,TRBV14,TGTGCCAGCAGCCAGATGACTAGCGGGGGGGCCACTGAGCAGTTCTTC,CASSQMTSGGATEQFF
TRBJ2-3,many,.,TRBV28,TGTGCCAGCCAAGGACTTAGCACAGATACGCAGTATTTT,CASQGLSTDTQYF